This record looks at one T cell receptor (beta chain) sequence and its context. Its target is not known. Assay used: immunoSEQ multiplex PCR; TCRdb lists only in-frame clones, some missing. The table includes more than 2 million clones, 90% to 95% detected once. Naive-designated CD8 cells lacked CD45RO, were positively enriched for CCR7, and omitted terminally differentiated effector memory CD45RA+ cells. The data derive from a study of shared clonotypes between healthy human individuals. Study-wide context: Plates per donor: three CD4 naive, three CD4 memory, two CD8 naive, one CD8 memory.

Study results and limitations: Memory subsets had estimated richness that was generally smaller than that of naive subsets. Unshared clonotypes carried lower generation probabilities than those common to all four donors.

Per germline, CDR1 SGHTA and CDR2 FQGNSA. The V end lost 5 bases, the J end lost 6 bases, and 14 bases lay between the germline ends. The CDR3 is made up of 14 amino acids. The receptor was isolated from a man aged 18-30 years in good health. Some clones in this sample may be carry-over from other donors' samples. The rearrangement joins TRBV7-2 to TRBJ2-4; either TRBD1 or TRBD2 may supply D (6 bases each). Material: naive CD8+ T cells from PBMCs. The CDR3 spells CASSQLGGTNIQYF. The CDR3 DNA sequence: TGTGCCAGCAGCCAATTGGGGGGCACAAACATTCAGTACTTC.